This TCR beta chain was sequenced for a study of radiotherapy plus CTLA-4 blockade in lung cancer. Study overall: Objective responses were recorded in roughly 17% of patients, with disease control recorded in 25% to 40%. Study-level results: In blood, early T cell clone dynamics reportedly predicted response best, together with interferon-beta. There was expansion of tumor-derived TCR clones in blood after radiotherapy plus ipilimumab.

Germline-derived CDR1 and CDR2 are MDHEN and SYDVKM. The length of the CDR3 is 14 residues. Germline trimming cut 6 bases from V and 8 bases from J; bases unmatched to any gene: 12. Patients in the study, people with chemo-refractory metastatic non-small-cell lung cancer, received focal radiation plus ipilimumab CTLA-4 blockade. Comment on this clone: Its antigen is currently unknown.

Sequenced by immunoSEQ multiplex PCR; TCRdb stores in-frame clones only, minus some. The sample gives about 97,000 clones, around 79% of which show up once; approximately 2.8% is in the top ten. Sequenced here: peripheral blood, sampled from a patient treated with radiotherapy plus ipilimumab. The chain combines TRBV28 with TRBJ1-2; 7 bases are a match to TRBD1. The TCR comes from a human donor with non-small cell lung cancer who had a partial response to radiotherapy plus ipilimumab. Some clones in this sample may be carry-over from other donors' samples. CDR3 nucleotide sequence: TGTGCCAGCAGCCGGGGACTGTCAGGGGGGGGCTACACCTTC. This translates into CASSRGLSGGGYTF.